The 7 T cell receptor delta chains below were found in one sample sequenced in a study of Vδ1+ human thymocytes. Study-wide results and limits: In the thymus, TRG and TRD repertoires looked highly polyclonal with Gaussian CDR3 lengths.

Antigens of these TCRs are unknown. RNA was extracted from the cells and then reverse transcribed. The CDR3 regions were amplified by multiplex PCR from V-gene primers to a constant-region primer. TCRdb reanalysed the multiplex PCR reads via CATT. The repertoire includes 80,000 or so delta-chain clones, around 34% of them detected once, and about 0.24% sits in the top ten. The specimen sequenced was Vdelta1+ gamma-delta thymocytes from the thymus. Subset indicated: FACS-sorted CD3+ TCRalphabeta- TCRVdelta1+ TCRVdelta2- thymocytes. These receptors originate from a boy under three years old who had congenital heart surgery.

This clone was observed a few times. This chain links TRDV1 with TRDJ1; D gene unclear. V dropped 5 bases and J dropped 1 base, with 14 bases sitting between them. The germline V gene has CDR1 TSWWSYY and CDR2 QGS. The CDR3 contains 15 residues. CDR3 in amino acids: CALGNDPLATDKLIF. The CDR3 DNA is TGTGCTCTTGGGAATGACCCCCTGGCCACCGATAAACTCATCTTT.

The chain uses TRDV1 and TRDJ1; 12 bases align to TRDD3. The CDR3 has 23 residues. Germline values: CDR1 TSWWSYY, CDR2 QGS. The V gene end was trimmed by 0 bases and the J gene end by 5 bases; junction bases not matched to a gene: 25. CDR3 in DNA: TGTGCTCTTGGGGAACTCAGACTCCCCACGGAGTACTGGGGGATACTCGTAGAAGATAAACTCATCTTT. Translating it yields CALGELRLPTEYWGILVEDKLIF.

The chain links TRDV1 to TRDJ1; TRDD3 aligns across 11 bases. This CDR3 contains 21 residues. Germline CDR1 is TSWWSYY and CDR2 is QGS. V lost 0 bases, J lost 0 bases, and 15 bases stayed unmatched. CDR3 bases: TGTGCTCTTGGGGAACTAGTTTCCTTCCTGGGGGATACTGGGTACACCGATAAACTCATCTTT. It encodes CALGELVSFLGDTGYTDKLIF.

This chain uses TRDV1 with TRDJ2, with TRDD3 matching over 10 bases. Germline V gives CDR1 TSWWSYY, CDR2 QGS. V was pared by 0 bases and J by 2 bases, with 33 bases of the junction left unmatched. This CDR3 region has 27 residues. In DNA form, the CDR3 reads TGTGCTCTTGGGGAACTCGCCTGGCCTTCCGCGGTACGTGGGGGATACTTCGCTCCTCGGTTGACAGCACAACTCTTCTTT. Translated, it gives CALGELAWPSAVRGGYFAPRLTAQLFF.

The table lists this clone with a few counts. V gene TRDV1 combines with J gene TRDJ1; 7 bases line up with TRDD3. V lost 2 bases and J lost 0; bases outside the gene matches: 6. Germline V lookup: CDR1 TSWWSYY, CDR2 QGS. The CDR3 totals 16 residues. In DNA, the CDR3 is TGTGCTCTTGGGGAATGCTGGGGGTCTTACACCGATAAACTCATCTTT. Its protein product is CALGECWGSYTDKLIF.

The rearrangement links TRDV1 to TRDJ1; tentative D call: TRDD2 (5 bases). Germline-derived CDR1 and CDR2 are TSWWSYY and QGS. Trimming stripped 1 base from V and 6 bases from J, with 30 bases between. The CDR3 is 20 amino acids. Here the CDR3 DNA reads TGTGCTCTTGGGGAACGTCACCCACTTCCCCCTGGTCACGATTGGAATAAACTCATCTTT. Translation: CALGERHPLPPGHDWNKLIF.

Only a few counts were recorded for this clone. The chain recombines TRDV1 with TRDJ1; D is unclear. The V end lost 1 base, the J end lost 0 bases, and 9 bases lay between the germline ends. Germline lookup yields CDR1 TSWWSYY and CDR2 QGS. The CDR3 extends over 15 amino acids. The CDR3 loop is CALGEPLRYTDKLIF. CDR3 coding DNA: TGTGCTCTTGGGGAACCTCTCCGGTACACCGATAAACTCATCTTT.